These T cell receptor beta chains were read from a single sample in a study of shared clonotypes between healthy human individuals. Repertoires were generated with immunoSEQ multiplex PCR, while TCRdb's copy carries only in-frame clones and drops some. The sample lists roughly 1,000,000 clones; approximately 80% were seen once. The sequenced sample consisted of memory CD4+ T cells from PBMCs. These TCRs come from a man younger than 30 in good health. Some clones in this sample may be carry-over from other donors' samples. The CDR3 runs from the conserved cysteine through the conserved F or W. The order of the fields is CDR3 protein, CDR3 DNA, clone size, D gene, J gene, V gene. D genes are given only for firm matches. Size is stated for part of the rows, as once, few or many counts, or as a class when the clone is expanded.

CDR3: CASSPQTSGSETQYF; DNA: TGTGCCAGCAGCCCCCAAACTAGCGGGAGTGAGACCCAGTACTTC; size: NA; D: TRBD2; J: TRBJ2-5; V: TRBV4-2
CDR3: CASSQYFNGEQFF; DNA: TGCGCCAGCAGCCAATACTTCAACGGGGAGCAGTTCTTC; size: NA; D: NA; J: TRBJ2-1; V: TRBV4-3
CDR3: CASSLGGVHTDTQYF; DNA: TGTGCCAGCAGCTTAGGGGGAGTACACACAGATACGCAGTATTTT; size: NA; D: NA; J: TRBJ2-3; V: TRBV7-6
CDR3: CASSSDRRRSEKLFF; DNA: TGTGCCAGCAGTTCAGATCGACGACGGAGTGAAAAACTGTTTTTT; size: NA; D: NA; J: TRBJ1-4; V: TRBV28
CDR3: CASSFGRGGSVYEQYF; DNA: TGTGCCAGCAGTTTCGGGAGGGGGGGCAGTGTCTACGAGCAGTACTTC; size: NA; D: TRBD2; J: TRBJ2-7; V: TRBV6-5
CDR3: CASSTGTASPYEQYF; DNA: TGTGCCAGCAGTACAGGGACAGCCTCTCCCTACGAGCAGTACTTC; size: NA; D: TRBD1; J: TRBJ2-7; V: TRBV6-5
CDR3: CASSKVPASSTDTQYF; DNA: TGTGCCAGCAGCAAAGTCCCAGCCTCTAGCACAGATACGCAGTATTTT; size: once; D: NA; J: TRBJ2-3; V: TRBV21-1
CDR3: CASSLSGTGGRELFF; DNA: TGTGCCAGCAGCTTGTCGGGGACAGGGGGACGGGAGCTGTTTTTT; size: NA; D: TRBD1; J: TRBJ2-2; V: TRBV5-4
CDR3: CASSPGGGELFF; DNA: TGTGCCAGTAGTCCCGGCGGGGGGGAGCTGTTTTTT; size: few; D: NA; J: TRBJ2-2; V: TRBV19
CDR3: CASSLWKGLFF; DNA: TGTGCCAGCAGCTTATGGAAGGGTCTGTTCTTC; size: NA; D: NA; J: TRBJ2-1; V: TRBV7-2
CDR3: CASSRRASGYEQYF; DNA: TGCGCCAGCAGCCGTCGGGCTAGCGGCTACGAGCAGTACTTC; size: NA; D: TRBD2; J: TRBJ2-7; V: TRBV4-3
CDR3: CSVDTDEAFF; DNA: TGCAGCGTTGATACGGACGAAGCTTTCTTT; size: few; D: NA; J: TRBJ1-1; V: TRBV29-1
CDR3: CATNPRGGTRGNYGYTF; DNA: TGTGCCACCAACCCGAGGGGGGGGACCCGGGGGAACTATGGCTACACCTTC; size: NA; D: NA; J: TRBJ1-2; V: TRBV27
CDR3: CASSRTSGSSEQFF; DNA: TGCGCCAGCAGCCGGACTAGCGGGAGTAGTGAGCAGTTCTTC; size: NA; D: TRBD2; J: TRBJ2-1; V: TRBV4-1
CDR3: CASSFQGSGTEAFF; DNA: TGCGCCAGCAGCTTTCAGGGATCGGGGACTGAAGCTTTCTTT; size: NA; D: NA; J: TRBJ1-1; V: TRBV5-1
CDR3: CASSSTYGYTF; DNA: TGTGCCAGTAGTAGTACCTATGGCTACACCTTC; size: NA; D: NA; J: TRBJ1-2; V: TRBV19
CDR3: CASSPGLAGGGGELFF; DNA: TGTGCCAGCAGCCCTGGACTAGCGGGAGGTGGGGGGGAGCTGTTTTTT; size: few; D: TRBD2; J: TRBJ2-2; V: TRBV16
CDR3: CATSGQREIYNEQFF; DNA: TGTGCCACCTCAGGACAGCGGGAGATCTACAATGAGCAGTTCTTC; size: NA; D: TRBD2; J: TRBJ2-1; V: TRBV15
CDR3: CAISEPARGRWENTEAFF; DNA: TGTGCCATCAGTGAGCCGGCCAGGGGGCGTTGGGAGAACACTGAAGCTTTCTTT; size: NA; D: TRBD1; J: TRBJ1-1; V: TRBV10-3
CDR3: CASSSPSGRAYEQYF; DNA: TGTGCCAGCAGTTCCCCTAGCGGGAGGGCCTACGAGCAGTACTTC; size: NA; D: TRBD2; J: TRBJ2-7; V: TRBV28
CDR3: CASSLVAEYNEQFF; DNA: TGCGCCAGTAGCTTGGTGGCGGAGTACAATGAGCAGTTCTTC; size: NA; D: NA; J: TRBJ2-1; V: TRBV5-1
CDR3: CASSFSRDRASSGNTIYF; DNA: TGTGCCAGCAGCTTCAGCCGGGACAGGGCCAGCTCTGGAAACACCATATATTTT; size: NA; D: TRBD1; J: TRBJ1-3; V: TRBV9
CDR3: CASSPGGGQAQHF; DNA: TGTGCCAGCAGCCCCGGGGGGGGGCAGGCCCAGCATTTT; size: NA; D: NA; J: TRBJ1-5; V: TRBV7-2
CDR3: CASSEAGYEYF; DNA: TGTGCCAGCAGTGAGGCCGGCTACGAGTACTTC; size: NA; D: NA; J: TRBJ2-7; V: TRBV6-1
CDR3: CASSLAGTTEQYF; DNA: TGTGCCAGCAGCTTAGCCGGGACGACCGAGCAGTACTTC; size: NA; D: NA; J: TRBJ2-7; V: TRBV7-9
CDR3: CAWSVIRARTYF; DNA: TGTGCCTGGAGTGTAATCAGGGCGAGGACGTACTTC; size: once; D: NA; J: TRBJ2-7; V: TRBV30
CDR3: CASRARGSGSVNNEQFF; DNA: TGTGCCAGCCGCGCGCGGGGTAGCGGGAGTGTGAACAATGAGCAGTTCTTC; size: NA; D: TRBD2; J: TRBJ2-1; V: TRBV2
CDR3: CASSSTGGDYTQYF; DNA: TGTGCCAGCAGCTCGACAGGGGGCGATTATACGCAGTATTTT; size: NA; D: TRBD1; J: TRBJ2-3; V: TRBV5-5
CDR3: CAISAGARRDSYEQYF; DNA: TGTGCCATCAGTGCCGGCGCGCGCCGGGACTCCTACGAGCAGTACTTC; size: NA; D: NA; J: TRBJ2-7; V: TRBV10-3
CDR3: CASSSREGQGFTYEQYF; DNA: TGTGCCAGCAGCAGTCGGGAGGGGCAGGGATTTACGTACGAGCAGTACTTC; size: NA; D: TRBD2; J: TRBJ2-7; V: TRBV7-9
CDR3: CASKTSGDSYNEQFF; DNA: TGTGCCAGCAAAACTAGCGGAGACTCCTACAATGAGCAGTTCTTC; size: many; D: TRBD2; J: TRBJ2-1; V: TRBV7-2
CDR3: CASSLQGLDQPQHF; DNA: TGTGCCAGCTCACTACAGGGGTTAGATCAGCCCCAGCATTTT; size: NA; D: TRBD1; J: TRBJ1-5; V: TRBV18
CDR3: CASSDGQVLAGEAFF; DNA: TGTGCCAGCAGTGACGGACAGGTCCTGGCGGGTGAAGCTTTCTTT; size: NA; D: TRBD1; J: TRBJ1-1; V: TRBV25-1
CDR3: CASSLDVRPIYF; DNA: TGTGCCAGCAGCTTAGACGTACGTCCCATATATTTT; size: NA; D: NA; J: TRBJ1-3; V: TRBV7-9
CDR3: CSARRGSEAFF; DNA: TGCAGTGCTAGGCGGGGGTCTGAAGCTTTCTTT; size: many; D: NA; J: TRBJ1-1; V: TRBV20-1
CDR3: CAWSSQGAGEKLFF; DNA: TGTGCCTGGAGTTCACAGGGGGCGGGTGAAAAACTGTTTTTT; size: NA; D: TRBD1; J: TRBJ1-4; V: TRBV30
CDR3: CASSLRGSGNQPQHF; DNA: TGTGCCAGCAGTTTGAGAGGGTCGGGGAATCAGCCCCAGCATTTT; size: NA; D: NA; J: TRBJ1-5; V: TRBV28
CDR3: CASSEGGQGQPQHF; DNA: TGTGCCAGCAGCGAGGGAGGGCAGGGTCAGCCCCAGCATTTT; size: NA; D: NA; J: TRBJ1-5; V: TRBV7-2
CDR3: CASSSPTGSRELFF; DNA: TGTGCCAGCAGCTCACCTACAGGGTCCCGGGAGCTGTTTTTT; size: NA; D: NA; J: TRBJ2-2; V: TRBV7-2
CDR3: CASSVGTDSIQYF; DNA: TGTGCCAGCAGCGTAGGGACAGATAGCATTCAGTACTTC; size: few; D: NA; J: TRBJ2-4; V: TRBV9
CDR3: CASSEDASTDTQYF; DNA: TGTGCCAGCAGTGAAGATGCTAGCACAGATACGCAGTATTTT; size: few; D: NA; J: TRBJ2-3; V: TRBV6-4
CDR3: CASSQDNRPGRYEQYF; DNA: TGTGCCAGCAGCCAAGACAATAGGCCAGGGAGGTACGAGCAGTACTTC; size: NA; D: NA; J: TRBJ2-7; V: TRBV4-2
CDR3: CASSLLYLGLAGDPNTGELFF; DNA: TGTGCCAGCAGTTTATTATACCTCGGACTAGCGGGAGACCCGAACACCGGGGAGCTGTTTTTT; size: NA; D: TRBD2; J: TRBJ2-2; V: TRBV28
CDR3: CASSPGAGGTYEQYF; DNA: TGTGCCAGCAGCCCCGGCGCAGGGGGAACCTACGAGCAGTACTTC; size: NA; D: TRBD1; J: TRBJ2-7; V: TRBV28
CDR3: CASSLDSTDTQYF; DNA: TGTGCCAGCAGCCTGGACAGCACAGATACGCAGTATTTT; size: once; D: NA; J: TRBJ2-3; V: TRBV11-2
CDR3: CASSPRDRNEQFF; DNA: TGTGCCAGCAGCCCACGGGACAGGAATGAGCAGTTCTTC; size: NA; D: TRBD1; J: TRBJ2-1; V: TRBV7-2
CDR3: CASRPGGGGANVLTF; DNA: TGTGCCAGCAGACCCGGGGGTGGTGGGGCCAACGTCCTGACTTTC; size: NA; D: NA; J: TRBJ2-6; V: TRBV5-4
CDR3: CASSGAGRKLFF; DNA: TGTGCCAGCAGCGGAGCGGGACGTAAACTGTTTTTT; size: few; D: NA; J: TRBJ1-4; V: TRBV2
CDR3: CASSLMGFNEQFF; DNA: TGTGCCAGCAGCTTAATGGGGTTCAATGAGCAGTTCTTC; size: NA; D: NA; J: TRBJ2-1; V: TRBV7-9
CDR3: CAISESGWSGYTF; DNA: TGTGCCATCAGTGAGTCAGGGTGGAGTGGCTACACCTTC; size: NA; D: NA; J: TRBJ1-2; V: TRBV10-3
CDR3: CASSLEGQETQYF; DNA: TGTGCCAGCAGCTTAGAGGGCCAAGAGACCCAGTACTTC; size: NA; D: NA; J: TRBJ2-5; V: TRBV7-2
CDR3: CASSGDLGQDDYFPNYGYTF; DNA: TGTGCCAGTAGTGGAGACTTGGGACAGGACGATTACTTCCCTAACTATGGCTACACCTTC; size: few; D: TRBD1; J: TRBJ1-2; V: TRBV19
CDR3: CASSVGGAQSREQFF; DNA: TGTGCCAGCAGCGTAGGGGGAGCCCAAAGTAGGGAGCAGTTCTTC; size: NA; D: NA; J: TRBJ2-1; V: TRBV9
CDR3: CASSLGLAGTYEQYF; DNA: TGTGCCAGCAGCTTAGGGCTAGCGGGGACCTACGAGCAGTACTTC; size: NA; D: TRBD2; J: TRBJ2-7; V: TRBV7-8